These T cell receptor beta chains were read from a single sample in a study of T cell repertoires in cytomegalovirus infection. TCRdb used MiXCR to reprocess the reads, holding one entry per CDR3 protein. The sample comprises more than 150,000 distinct CDR3 sequences, more than 15% of which are singletons, and under 20% rests with the top ten. Sequencing input: CD8+ T cells from PBMCs. The receptors were sampled from a human donor in good health (CMV status not recorded). Some clones in this sample may be carry-over from other donors' samples. Each CDR3 is given with its conserved first and last residue. D genes are given only for firm matches. Clone size is stated in some rows and not others, as once, few, many or a class when expanded.

J | length | D | size | V | DNA | CDR3
TRBJ2-2 | 13 | - | few | TRBV6-2/TRBV6-3 | TGTGCCAGCAGTAAAACAGAGAAGGGGGAGCTGTTTTTT | CASSKTEKGELFF
TRBJ1-1 | 14 | TRBD1 | few | TRBV7-8 | TGTGCCAGCAGCTTGTCGCGAGGGGGCTTGAAGGCTTTCTTT | CASSLSRGGLKAFF
TRBJ2-7 | 13 | - | - | TRBV15 | TGTGCCACCAGCAGAGTTGAGGGTCGCGAGCAGTACTTC | CATSRVEGREQYF
TRBJ2-2 | 17 | - | - | TRBV7-8 | TGTGCCAGCAGCTTCCTAGGACTGCCCCGGGACACCGGGGAGCTGTTTTTT | CASSFLGLPRDTGELFF
TRBJ2-7 | 13 | - | few | TRBV7-2 | TGTGCCAGCAGCTGGGGGGGGGGCAACGAGCAGTACTTC | CASSWGGGNEQYF
TRBJ1-1 | 14 | TRBD1 | - | TRBV7-8 | TGTGCCAGCAGCTTAGGACAGGGATTCGCTGAAGCTTTCTTT | CASSLGQGFAEAFF
TRBJ2-7 | 14 | - | - | TRBV28 | TGTGCCAGCAGAGCTCGGCGGGTCGTTGACGAGCAGTACTTC | CASRARRVVDEQYF
TRBJ2-7 | 13 | - | - | TRBV12-3/TRBV12-4 | TGTGCCAGCAGTTCTGGGTCCACCTACGAGCAGTACTTC | CASSSGSTYEQYF
TRBJ2-1 | 19 | TRBD2 | once | TRBV6-2/TRBV6-3 | TGTGCCAGCAGTTACAGTCGGACTAGCGGGGAAACGGACTACAATGAGCAGTTCTTC | CASSYSRTSGETDYNEQFF
TRBJ2-6 | 15 | - | few | TRBV7-7 | TGTGCCAGCAGCTTAACTGTTGGCAGTTCCTCCGTCCTGACTTTC | CASSLTVGSSSVLTF
TRBJ2-5 | 15 | - | - | TRBV24-1 | TGTGCCACCGCCCCCCGGGACTCCCGCGCGGAGACCCAGTACTTC | CATAPRDSRAETQYF